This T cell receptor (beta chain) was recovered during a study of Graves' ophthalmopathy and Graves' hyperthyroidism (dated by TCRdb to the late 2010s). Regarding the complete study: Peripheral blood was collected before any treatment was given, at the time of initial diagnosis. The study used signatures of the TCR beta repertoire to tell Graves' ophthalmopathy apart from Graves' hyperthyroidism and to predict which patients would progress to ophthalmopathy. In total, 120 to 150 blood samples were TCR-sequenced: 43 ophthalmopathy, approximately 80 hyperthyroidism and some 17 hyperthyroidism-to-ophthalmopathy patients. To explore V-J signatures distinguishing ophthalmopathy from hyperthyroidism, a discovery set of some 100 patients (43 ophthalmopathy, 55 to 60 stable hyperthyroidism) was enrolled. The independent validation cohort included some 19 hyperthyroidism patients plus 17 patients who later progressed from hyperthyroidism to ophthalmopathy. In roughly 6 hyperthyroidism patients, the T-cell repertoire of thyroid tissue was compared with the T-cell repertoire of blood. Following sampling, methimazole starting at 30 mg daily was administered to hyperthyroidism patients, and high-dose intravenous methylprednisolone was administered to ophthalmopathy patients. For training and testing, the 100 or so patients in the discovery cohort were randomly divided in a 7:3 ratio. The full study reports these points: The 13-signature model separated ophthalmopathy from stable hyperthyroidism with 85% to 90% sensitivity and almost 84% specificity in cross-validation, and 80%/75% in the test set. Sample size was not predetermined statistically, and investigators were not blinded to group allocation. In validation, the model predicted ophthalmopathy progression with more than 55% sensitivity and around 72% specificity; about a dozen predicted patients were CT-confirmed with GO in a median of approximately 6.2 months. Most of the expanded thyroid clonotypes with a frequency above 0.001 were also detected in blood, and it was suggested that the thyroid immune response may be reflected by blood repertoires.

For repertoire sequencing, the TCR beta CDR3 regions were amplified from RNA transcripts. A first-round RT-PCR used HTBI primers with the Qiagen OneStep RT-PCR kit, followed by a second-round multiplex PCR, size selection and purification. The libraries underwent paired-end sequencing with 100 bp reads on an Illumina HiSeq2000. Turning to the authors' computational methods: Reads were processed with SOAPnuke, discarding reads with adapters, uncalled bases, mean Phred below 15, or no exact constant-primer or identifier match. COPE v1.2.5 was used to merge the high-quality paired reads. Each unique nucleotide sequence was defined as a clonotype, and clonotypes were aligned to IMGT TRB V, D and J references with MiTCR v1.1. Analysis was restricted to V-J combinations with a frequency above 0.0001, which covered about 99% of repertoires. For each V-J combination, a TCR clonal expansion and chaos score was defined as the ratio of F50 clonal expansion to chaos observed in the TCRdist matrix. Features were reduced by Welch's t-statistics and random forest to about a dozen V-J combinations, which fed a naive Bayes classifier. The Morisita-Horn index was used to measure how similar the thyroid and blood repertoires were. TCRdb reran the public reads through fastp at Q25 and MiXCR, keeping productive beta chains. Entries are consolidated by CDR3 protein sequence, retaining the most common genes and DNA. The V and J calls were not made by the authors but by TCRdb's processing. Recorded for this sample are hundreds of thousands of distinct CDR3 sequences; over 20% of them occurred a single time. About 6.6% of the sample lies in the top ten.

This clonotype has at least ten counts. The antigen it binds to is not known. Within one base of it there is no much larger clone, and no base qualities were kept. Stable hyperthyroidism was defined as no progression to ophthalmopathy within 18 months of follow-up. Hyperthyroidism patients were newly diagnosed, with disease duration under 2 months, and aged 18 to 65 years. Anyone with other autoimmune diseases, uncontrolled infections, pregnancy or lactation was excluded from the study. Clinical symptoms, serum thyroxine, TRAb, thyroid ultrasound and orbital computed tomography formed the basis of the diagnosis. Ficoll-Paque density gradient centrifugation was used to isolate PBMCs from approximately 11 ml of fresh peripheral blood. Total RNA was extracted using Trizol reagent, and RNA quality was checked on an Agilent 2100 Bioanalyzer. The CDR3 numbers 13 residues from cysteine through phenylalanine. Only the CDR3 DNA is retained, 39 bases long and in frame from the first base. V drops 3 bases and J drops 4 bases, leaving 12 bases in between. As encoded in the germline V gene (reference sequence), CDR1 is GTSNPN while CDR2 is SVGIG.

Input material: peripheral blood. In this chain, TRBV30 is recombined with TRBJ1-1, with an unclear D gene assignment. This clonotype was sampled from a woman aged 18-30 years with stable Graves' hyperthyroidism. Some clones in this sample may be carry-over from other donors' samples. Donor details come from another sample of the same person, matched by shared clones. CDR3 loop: CAWSDSTSTEAFF. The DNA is TGTGCCTGGAGCGATTCGACGAGCACTGAAGCTTTCTTT.